Listed below are T cell receptor beta chains from one sample, sequenced in a study of cytomegalovirus exposure and HLA in healthy donors. Repertoires were generated with immunoSEQ multiplex PCR, while TCRdb's copy carries only in-frame clones and drops some. The data contain about 250,000 clones, about 66% of them seen just once; the ten biggest clones take up approximately 2.1%. The sequenced sample consisted of PBMCs. The receptors originated from a female donor in good health and CMV-seronegative. The CDR3 runs from the conserved cysteine through the conserved F or W. The D gene is left open where the match is weak. Expanded clones are given a class, and other clones once, few, many or no size at all.

>.|TRBV7-9|TRBD2|TRBJ2-1
CSSSLTGTRDYNEQFF
TGTTCCAGCAGCTTAACCGGGACTAGGGACTACAATGAGCAGTTCTTC
>.|TRBV19|TRBD2|TRBJ2-2
CASSFGPAGGPGSGELFF
TGTGCCAGTAGCTTTGGCCCCGCGGGAGGGCCGGGAAGCGGGGAGCTGTTTTTT
>once|TRBV6-5|.|TRBJ1-5
CASRQDQPQHF
TGTGCCAGTAGACAGGATCAGCCCCAGCATTTT
>few|TRBV28|TRBD1|TRBJ1-5
CASSYNRGYNQPQHF
TGTGCCAGCAGTTACAACAGGGGTTACAATCAGCCCCAGCATTTT
>few|TRBV7-9|.|TRBJ2-4
CSSSLAPGEATKNIQYF
TGTTCCAGCAGCTTAGCCCCGGGGGAAGCGACCAAAAACATTCAGTACTTC
>.|TRBV6-1|.|TRBJ1-2
CASSEADTPNYGYTF
TGTGCCAGCAGTGAAGCTGACACCCCGAACTATGGCTACACCTTC
>.|TRBV7-8|.|TRBJ2-7
CASSLFGTGRGYEQYF
TGTGCCAGCAGCTTATTCGGAACAGGGCGCGGCTACGAGCAGTACTTC
>.|TRBV27|.|TRBJ2-3
CASSIPGYTDTQYF
TGTGCCAGCAGTATACCGGGATACACAGATACGCAGTATTTT
>.|TRBV5-4|TRBD1|TRBJ2-7
CASSLGQGAKTAYEQYF
TGTGCCAGCAGCTTAGGACAGGGCGCAAAGACGGCGTACGAGCAGTACTTC
>.|TRBV18|.|TRBJ2-1
CASSPPYDEQFF
TGTGCCAGCTCCCCGCCCTACGATGAGCAGTTCTTC
>few|TRBV18|TRBD1|TRBJ2-4
CASSPPGTGNIQYF
TGTGCCAGCTCACCCCCCGGGACAGGAAACATTCAGTACTTC
>.|TRBV5-1|.|TRBJ2-4
CASSLTPQGSKNIQYF
TGCGCCAGCAGCTTGACCCCACAGGGTTCCAAAAACATTCAGTACTTC
>.|TRBV6-4|TRBD1|TRBJ1-6
CASSDSGQGNSPLHF
TGTGCCAGCAGTGACTCAGGACAGGGCAATTCACCCCTCCACTTT
>.|TRBV15|TRBD2|TRBJ2-7
CATSRPSGSYEQYF
TGTGCCACCAGCAGACCTAGCGGGAGCTACGAGCAGTACTTC
>.|TRBV23-1|.|TRBJ1-4
CASSQSRAQEEEKLFF
TGCGCCAGCAGTCAATCGAGGGCCCAAGAGGAGGAAAAACTGTTTTTT
>.|TRBV23-1|TRBD1|TRBJ1-2
CASSRQSTGGSCGYTF
TGCGCCAGCAGTCGACAGTCGACAGGGGGTTCATGTGGCTACACCTTC
>.|TRBV5-1|TRBD1|TRBJ2-1
CASSSGQLAYNEQFF
TGCGCCAGCAGCTCGGGACAGCTAGCATACAATGAGCAGTTCTTC
>few|TRBV5-1|TRBD2|TRBJ2-7
CASSSTVAGAYEQYF
TGCGCCAGCAGCTCGACGGTAGCGGGAGCATACGAGCAGTACTTC
>.|TRBV6-5|.|TRBJ2-7
CASSSFNRDRSYEQYF
TGTGCCAGCAGTTCGTTTAACAGGGATCGATCCTACGAGCAGTACTTC
>few|TRBV5-1|TRBD2|TRBJ2-1
CASSPHGLAGVEQFF
TGCGCCAGCAGCCCACACGGACTAGCGGGAGTTGAGCAGTTCTTC
>.|TRBV12-5|TRBD1|TRBJ2-1
CASGLVGTGLSNEQFF
TGTGCTAGTGGTTTGGTAGGGACAGGGCTTTCCAATGAGCAGTTCTTC
>few|TRBV10-2|.|TRBJ1-1
CASLGSGDTEAFF
TGCGCCAGTCTCGGCTCAGGGGACACTGAAGCTTTCTTT
>.|TRBV4-1|.|TRBJ1-2
CASSPGVLNYGYTF
TGCGCCAGCAGCCCAGGGGTACTTAACTATGGCTACACCTTC
>.|TRBV28|.|TRBJ2-7
CASSLSARAYEQYF
TGTGCCAGCAGTTTATCCGCCAGGGCCTACGAGCAGTACTTC
>.|TRBV13|TRBD1|TRBJ2-3
CASSRGQGRADTQYF
TGTGCCAGCAGCAGGGGACAGGGAAGGGCAGATACGCAGTATTTT
>.|TRBV29-1|TRBD2|TRBJ2-3
CSVSFGLAGGADTQYF
TGCAGCGTTAGCTTTGGACTAGCGGGAGGGGCAGATACGCAGTATTTT
>.|TRBV4-1|.|TRBJ1-2
CASSQADRPYGYTF
TGCGCCAGCAGCCAAGCGGACAGACCGTATGGCTACACCTTC
>.|TRBV7-9|TRBD2|TRBJ2-1
CASRPAWGGSSYNEQFF
TGTGCCAGCAGGCCGGCCTGGGGGGGTAGCTCCTACAATGAGCAGTTCTTC
>.|TRBV2|TRBD1|TRBJ2-7
CASSGDRGLSSYEQYF
TGTGCCAGCAGCGGGGACAGGGGTCTTAGCTCCTACGAGCAGTACTTC
>.|TRBV7-3|.|TRBJ2-3
CASTEDGAGISTDTQYF
TGTGCCAGCACCGAGGACGGGGCGGGAATTAGCACAGATACGCAGTATTTT
>.|TRBV7-9|TRBD1|TRBJ1-2
CASSLTQGMDYGYTF
TGTGCCAGCAGCTTGACACAGGGGATGGACTATGGCTACACCTTC
>once|TRBV28|TRBD2|TRBJ2-7
CASSPREGLAQNYEQYF
TGTGCCAGCAGTCCTCGGGAGGGACTAGCGCAAAATTACGAGCAGTACTTC
>.|TRBV5-1|.|TRBJ1-4
CASSLDVSGHLNEKLFF
TGCGCCAGCAGCTTGGACGTATCGGGACACCTAAATGAAAAACTGTTTTTT